This T cell receptor beta chain emerged from a study of CD8 T cells in ankylosing spondylitis. Overall study results and limits: Disease-linked clones reportedly showed significant enrichment in matched ankylosing spondylitis synovial fluid. Within ankylosing spondylitis blood, a TCR beta motif made up of eight or nine highly homologous variants appeared to be characteristic. Earlier reports found some motif variants in synovial fluid and blood in reactive arthritis.

With 6 bases clipped from V and 4 bases from J, the junction kept 1 base outside the gene matches. The CDR3 is 13 amino acids. Germline loops: CDR1 MNHNS, CDR2 SASEGT. Details on this clonotype: Its antigen is not identified.

In TCRdb, the 5' RACE reads were re-called with MiXCR into one record per CDR3 protein. The sample shows 350,000 to 450,000 distinct CDR3 sequences, roughly 25% of them seen only once. Sequenced input: blood, either unsorted or a sorted T cell fraction (not recorded which). This receptor was identified in a male donor with ankylosing spondylitis. V usage is TRBV6-1 and J usage is TRBJ2-3; 10 positions agree with TRBD2. The CDR3 loop reads CASRTSGSDTQYF. The CDR3 DNA is TGTGCCAGCAGGACTAGCGGGTCAGATACGCAGTATTTT.